This T cell receptor beta chain was documented in a study of blood T cell repertoires in COVID-19. Overall study context: PBMCs, B-cell-depleted T cells, or T cells were the source of the cDNA or gDNA that made up the material.

Only in-frame clones appear in the TCRdb table, and some are missing; sequencing was by immunoSEQ multiplex PCR. Among 200,000 to 250,000 clones listed, less than 85% were seen once. The CDR3 loop spans 12 amino acids. Trimming removed 4 bases at V and 5 bases at J, with 8 bases between. Cohort 3 donors were reported recovered after two negative PCRs, clearance, or symptom resolution. This clonotype was obtained from a man aged 60 to 75 who had recovered from COVID-19. The rearrangement links TRBV12-3 or TRBV12-4 to TRBJ2-5; D is unresolved. Material: PBMCs or T cells enriched from blood (not recorded which). The chain's CDR3 is CASSSSFETQYF. CDR3 bases: TGTGCCAGCAGTTCCTCTTTTGAGACCCAGTACTTC.